This TCR beta chain was captured in a study of naive and memory T cell subsets. Trimming took 0 bases from V and 3 from J, leaving 7 bases between them. Germline CDR1 SGDLS, CDR2 YYNGEE. This CDR3 has 14 amino acids. Study-level points and caveats: From naive to CM, EM and EMRA, diversity decreased and Gini increased. RNA-based TCR counts may shift with T cell activation and differentiation. Over 95% of naive TCR sequences appeared only once after error correction, unlike memory subsets.

Of note for this clonotype: The antigen remains unidentified.

Both TRBC1 and TRBC2 were covered by a beta constant-region primer of two equimolar oligonucleotides. Nested alpha and beta constant-region primers with the SP2 primer drove four PCR rounds on ligated cDNA. TCRdb re-called the UMI-ligation and nested PCR reads through MiXCR, storing one row per CDR3 protein. The sample has 80,000 or so distinct CDR3 sequences, around 9% seen once. The sample was naive CD8+ T cells from blood. This chain joins TRBV9 and TRBJ2-1, with TRBD2 as a possible D gene (5 bases). This TCR was recovered from a human donor in good health. The CDR3 spells CASSVAGNYNEQFF. The DNA of the CDR3 is TGTGCCAGCAGCGTAGCCGGGAACTACAATGAGCAGTTCTTC.